The TCR beta chain described here comes from a study of beta chain features in type 1 diabetes. Study-level information: Patients were similar to healthy donors in age and gender (as well as in cell yields). Findings and caveats of the study: Researchers could not determine here whether HLA type influences TCRB rearrangement. The naive, central memory and Treg TCRB repertoires looked more alike in patients than they did in healthy donors. Type 1 diabetes patients had TCRB CDR3s that were shorter (moderately but significantly so) in all four CD4+ subsets.

Concerning this clone: The antigen is unknown.

Expressed TCRB transcripts were sequenced because the isolated RNA had all been reverse transcribed beforehand. For naive, central memory and regulatory T cell samples, reads averaged roughly 3.7 million. Sequencing used immunoSEQ multiplex PCR; TCRdb keeps in-frame clones, though not all of them. The sample yields hundreds of thousands of clones, 13% seen once. Looked up from germline, CDR1 is SGHRS and CDR2 is YFSETQ. V was pared by 7 bases and J by 6 bases, with 8 bases between. This CDR3 has 10 amino acids. Sample: naive CD4+ T cells from blood. The chain links TRBV5-1 to TRBJ2-7; no firm D call. This TCR derives from a man aged 18 to 30 with type 1 diabetes. This CDR3 is CASAPFEQYF. CDR3 nucleotide sequence: TGCGCCAGCGCCCCGTTCGAGCAGTACTTC.